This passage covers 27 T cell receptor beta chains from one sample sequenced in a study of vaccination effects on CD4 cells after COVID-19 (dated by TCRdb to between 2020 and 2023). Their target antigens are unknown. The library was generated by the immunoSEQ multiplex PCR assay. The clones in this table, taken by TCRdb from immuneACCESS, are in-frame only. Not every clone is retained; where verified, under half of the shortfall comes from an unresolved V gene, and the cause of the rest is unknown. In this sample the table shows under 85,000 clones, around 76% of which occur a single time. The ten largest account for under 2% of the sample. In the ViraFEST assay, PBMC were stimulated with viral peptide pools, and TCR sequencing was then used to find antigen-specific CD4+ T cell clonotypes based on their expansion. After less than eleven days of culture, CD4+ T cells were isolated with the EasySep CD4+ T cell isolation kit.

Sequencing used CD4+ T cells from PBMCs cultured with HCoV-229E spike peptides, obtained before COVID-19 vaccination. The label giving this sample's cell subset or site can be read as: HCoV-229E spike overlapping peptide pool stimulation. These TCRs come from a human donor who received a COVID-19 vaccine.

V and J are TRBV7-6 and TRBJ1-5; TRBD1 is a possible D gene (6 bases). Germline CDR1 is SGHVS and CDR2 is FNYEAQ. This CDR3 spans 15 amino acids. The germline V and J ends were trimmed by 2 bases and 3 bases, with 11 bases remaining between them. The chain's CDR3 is CASSLRPGDNQPQHF. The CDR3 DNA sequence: TGTGCCAGCAGCTTACGACCAGGGGACAATCAGCCCCAGCATTTT.

The CDR3, as DNA: TGCGCCAGCAGCCACGGCAGCCGAACGGCTGAAGCTTTCTTT. Translated, it gives CASSHGSRTAEAFF. The chain employs TRBV4-1 and TRBJ1-1; D unresolved. V was pared by 3 bases and J by 6 bases, with 14 bases between. CDR3 length equals 14 residues. The germline CDR1 and CDR2 sequences are MGHRA and YSYEKL.

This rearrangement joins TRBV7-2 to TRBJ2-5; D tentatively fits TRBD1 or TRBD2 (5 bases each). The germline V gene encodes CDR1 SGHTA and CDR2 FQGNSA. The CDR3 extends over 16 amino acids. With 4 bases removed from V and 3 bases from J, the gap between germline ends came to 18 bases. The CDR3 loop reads CASSSRFGDGKETQYF. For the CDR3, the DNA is TGTGCCAGCAGCTCCCGATTCGGGGACGGAAAAGAGACCCAGTACTTC.

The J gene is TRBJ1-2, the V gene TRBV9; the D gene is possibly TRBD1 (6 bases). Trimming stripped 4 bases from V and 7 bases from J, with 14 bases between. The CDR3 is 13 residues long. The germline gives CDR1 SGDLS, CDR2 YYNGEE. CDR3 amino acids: CASSSDRNGGYTF. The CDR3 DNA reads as TGTGCCAGCAGCAGTGACAGGAACGGTGGCTACACCTTC.

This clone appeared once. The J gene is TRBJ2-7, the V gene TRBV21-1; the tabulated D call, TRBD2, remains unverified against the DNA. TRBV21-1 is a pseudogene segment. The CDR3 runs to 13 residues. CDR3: CASSKRGLYEQYV. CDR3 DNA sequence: TGTGCCAGCAGCAAGCGGGGCCTCTACGAGCAGTACGTC.

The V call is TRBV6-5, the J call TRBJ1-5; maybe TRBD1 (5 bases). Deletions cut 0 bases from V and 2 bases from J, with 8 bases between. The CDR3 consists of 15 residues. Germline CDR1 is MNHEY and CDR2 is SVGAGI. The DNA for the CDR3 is TGTGCCAGCAGTTACTCGGGACCGGGCAATCAGCCCCAGCATTTT. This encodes CASSYSGPGNQPQHF.

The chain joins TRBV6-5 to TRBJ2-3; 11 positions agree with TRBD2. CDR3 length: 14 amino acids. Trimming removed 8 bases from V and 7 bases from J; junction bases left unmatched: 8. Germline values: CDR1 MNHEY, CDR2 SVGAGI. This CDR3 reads CASCLAGGLNTQYF. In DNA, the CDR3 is TGTGCCAGCTGTTTAGCGGGGGGGCTAAATACGCAGTATTTT.

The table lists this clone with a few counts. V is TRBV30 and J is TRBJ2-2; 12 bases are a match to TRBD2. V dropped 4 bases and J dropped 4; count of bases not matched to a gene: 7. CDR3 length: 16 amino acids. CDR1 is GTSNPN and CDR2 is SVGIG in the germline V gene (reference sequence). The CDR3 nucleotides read TGTGCCTGGATGAAGACTAGCGGGGGTTTCACCGGGGAGCTGTTTTTT. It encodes CAWMKTSGGFTGELFF.

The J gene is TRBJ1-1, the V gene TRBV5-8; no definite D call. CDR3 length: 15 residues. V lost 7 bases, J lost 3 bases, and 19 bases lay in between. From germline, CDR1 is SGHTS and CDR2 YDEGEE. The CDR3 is CASPNDGPEDTEAFF. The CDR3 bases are TGTGCCAGCCCTAACGACGGGCCAGAGGACACTGAAGCTTTCTTT.

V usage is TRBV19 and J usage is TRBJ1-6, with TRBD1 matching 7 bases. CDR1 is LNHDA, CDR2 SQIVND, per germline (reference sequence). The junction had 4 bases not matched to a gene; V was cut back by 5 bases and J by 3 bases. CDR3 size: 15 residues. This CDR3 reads CASSFDRDYNSPLHF. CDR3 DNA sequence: TGTGCCAGTAGTTTCGACAGGGACTATAATTCACCCCTCCACTTT. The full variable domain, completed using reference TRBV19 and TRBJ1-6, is DGGITQSPKYLFRKEGQNVTLSCEQNLNHDAMYWYRQDPGQGLRLIYYSQIVNDFQKGDIAEGYSVSREKKESFPLTVTSAQKNPTAFYLCASSFDRDYNSPLHFGNGTRLTVT.

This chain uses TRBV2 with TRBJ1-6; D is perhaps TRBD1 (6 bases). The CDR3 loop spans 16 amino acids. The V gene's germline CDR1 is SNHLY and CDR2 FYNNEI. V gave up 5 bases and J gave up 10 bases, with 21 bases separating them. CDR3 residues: CASSPRGQPGASPLHF. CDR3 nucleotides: TGTGCCAGCAGTCCCCGAGGACAGCCGGGGGCATCACCCCTCCACTTT. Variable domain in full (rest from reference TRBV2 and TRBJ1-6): EPEVTQTPSHQVTQMGQEVILRCVPISNHLYFYWYRQILGQKVEFLVSFYNNEISEKSEIFDDQFSVERPDGSNFTLKIRSTKLEDSAMYFCASSPRGQPGASPLHFGNGTRLTVT.

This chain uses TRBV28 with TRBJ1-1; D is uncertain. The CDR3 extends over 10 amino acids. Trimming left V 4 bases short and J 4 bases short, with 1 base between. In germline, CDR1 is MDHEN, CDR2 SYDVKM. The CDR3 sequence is CASSSTEAFF. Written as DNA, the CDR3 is TGTGCCAGCAGTTCCACTGAAGCTTTCTTT. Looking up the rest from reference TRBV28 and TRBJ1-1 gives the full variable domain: DVKVTQSSRYLVKRTGEKVFLECVQDMDHENMFWYRQDPGLGLRLIYFSYDVKMKEKGDIPEGYSVSREKKERFSLILESASTNQTSMYLCASSSTEAFFGQGTRLTVV.

The CDR3 region has the DNA TGTGCCAGCTCTCATAAACAGGGGGGGGGAGCCTACAATGAGCAGTTCTTC. Protein: CASSHKQGGGAYNEQFF. The V call is TRBV18, the J call TRBJ2-1, with D perhaps matching TRBD1 (8 bases). There are 17 residues in the CDR3. Trimming took off 6 bases at V and 2 bases at J, with 20 bases between the two ends. Germline assignment: CDR1 KGHSH and CDR2 LQKENI.

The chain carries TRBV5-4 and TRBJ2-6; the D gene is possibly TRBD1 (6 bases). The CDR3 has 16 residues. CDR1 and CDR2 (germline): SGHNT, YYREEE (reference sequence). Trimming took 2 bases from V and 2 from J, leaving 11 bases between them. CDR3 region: CASSFGQGTGANVLTF. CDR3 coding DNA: TGTGCCAGCAGCTTCGGGCAGGGGACTGGGGCCAACGTCCTGACTTTC.

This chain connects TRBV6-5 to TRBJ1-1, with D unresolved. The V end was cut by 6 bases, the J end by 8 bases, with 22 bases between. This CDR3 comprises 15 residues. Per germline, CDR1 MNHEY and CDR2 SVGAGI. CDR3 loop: CASSITDRAVAEAFF. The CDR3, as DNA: TGTGCCAGCAGCATTACGGACCGAGCGGTCGCAGAAGCTTTCTTT.

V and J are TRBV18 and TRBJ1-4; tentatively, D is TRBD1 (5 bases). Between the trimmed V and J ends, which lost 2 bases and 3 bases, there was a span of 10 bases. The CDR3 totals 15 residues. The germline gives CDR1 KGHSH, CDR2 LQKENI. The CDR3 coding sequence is TGTGCCAGCTCACCAGGGCCAGGGCCTAATGAAAAACTGTTTTTT. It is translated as CASSPGPGPNEKLFF.

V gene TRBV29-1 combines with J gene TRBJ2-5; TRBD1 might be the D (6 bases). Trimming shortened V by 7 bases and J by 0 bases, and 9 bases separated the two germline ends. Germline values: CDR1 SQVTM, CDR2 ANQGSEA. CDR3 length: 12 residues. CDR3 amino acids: CSGGQYQETQYF. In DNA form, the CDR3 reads TGCAGCGGTGGACAGTACCAAGAGACCCAGTACTTC.

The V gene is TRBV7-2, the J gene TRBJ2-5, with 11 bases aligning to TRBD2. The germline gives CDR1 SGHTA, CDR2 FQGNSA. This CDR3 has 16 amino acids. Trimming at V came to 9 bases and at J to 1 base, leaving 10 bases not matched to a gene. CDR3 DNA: TGTGCCAGAGAGCTTAGAACTAGCGGGGGCCAAGAGACCCAGTACTTC. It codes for CARELRTSGGQETQYF.

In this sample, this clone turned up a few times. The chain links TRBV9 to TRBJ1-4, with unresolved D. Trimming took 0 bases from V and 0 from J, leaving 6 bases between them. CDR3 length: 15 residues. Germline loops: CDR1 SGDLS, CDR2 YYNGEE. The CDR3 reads CASSVDQTTNEKLFF. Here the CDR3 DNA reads TGTGCCAGCAGCGTAGACCAGACAACTAATGAAAAACTGTTTTTT. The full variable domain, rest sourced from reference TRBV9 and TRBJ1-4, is DSGVTQTPKHLITATGQRVTLRCSPRSGDLSVYWYQQSLDQGLQFLIQYYNGEERAKGNILERFSAQQFPDLHSELNLSSLELGDSALYFCASSVDQTTNEKLFFGSGTQLSVL.

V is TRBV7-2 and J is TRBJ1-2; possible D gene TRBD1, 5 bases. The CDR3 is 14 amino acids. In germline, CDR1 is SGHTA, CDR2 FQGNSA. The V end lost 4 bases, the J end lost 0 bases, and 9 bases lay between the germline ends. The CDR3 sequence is CASSSQGPNYGYTF. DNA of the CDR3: TGTGCCAGCAGCTCGCAGGGCCCTAACTATGGCTACACCTTC.

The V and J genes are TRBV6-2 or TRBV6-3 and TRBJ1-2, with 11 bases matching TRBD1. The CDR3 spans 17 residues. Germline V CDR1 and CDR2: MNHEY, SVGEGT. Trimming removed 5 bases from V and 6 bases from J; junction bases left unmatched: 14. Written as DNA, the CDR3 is TGTGCCAGCAGTGCTTCCGGGACAGGGGGAAGGCAAGATGGCTACACCTTC. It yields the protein CASSASGTGGRQDGYTF.

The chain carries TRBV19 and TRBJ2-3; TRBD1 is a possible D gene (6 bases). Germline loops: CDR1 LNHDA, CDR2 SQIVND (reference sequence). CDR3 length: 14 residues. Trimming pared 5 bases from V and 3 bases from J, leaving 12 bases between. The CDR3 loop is CASSWTVLTDTQYF. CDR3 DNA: TGTGCCAGTAGTTGGACAGTGCTAACAGATACGCAGTATTTT.

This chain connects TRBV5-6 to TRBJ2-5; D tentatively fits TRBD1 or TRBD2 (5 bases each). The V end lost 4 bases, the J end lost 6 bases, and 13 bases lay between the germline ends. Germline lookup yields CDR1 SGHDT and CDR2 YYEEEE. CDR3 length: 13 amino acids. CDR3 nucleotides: TGTGCCAGCAGCCCGGGTGGGGGACAGACCCAGTACTTC. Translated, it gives CASSPGGGQTQYF.

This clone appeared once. The CDR3 loop reads CASSSYSGGLTYEQYV. The CDR3 DNA is TGTGCCAGCAGCTCCTATAGCGGGGGGTTGACCTACGAGCAGTACGTC. The V and J genes are TRBV6-2 or TRBV6-3 and TRBJ2-7; 10 bases map to TRBD2. From germline, CDR1 is MNHEY and CDR2 SVGEGT. The CDR3 runs 16 residues. V gave up 6 bases and J gave up 2 bases; unmatched junction bases: 10.

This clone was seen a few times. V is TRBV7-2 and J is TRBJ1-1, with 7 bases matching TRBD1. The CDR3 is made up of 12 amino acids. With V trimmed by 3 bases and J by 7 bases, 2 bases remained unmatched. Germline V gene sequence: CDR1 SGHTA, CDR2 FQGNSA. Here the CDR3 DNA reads TGTGCCAGCAGCTTGACAGGGTATGAAGCTTTCTTT. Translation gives CASSLTGYEAFF.

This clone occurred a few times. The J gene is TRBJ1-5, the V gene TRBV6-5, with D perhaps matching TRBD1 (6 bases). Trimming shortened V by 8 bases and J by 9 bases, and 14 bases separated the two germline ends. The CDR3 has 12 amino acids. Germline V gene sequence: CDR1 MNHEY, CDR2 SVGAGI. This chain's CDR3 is CASRTGSRPQHF. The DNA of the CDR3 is TGTGCCAGCCGTACAGGGAGTCGGCCCCAGCATTTT.

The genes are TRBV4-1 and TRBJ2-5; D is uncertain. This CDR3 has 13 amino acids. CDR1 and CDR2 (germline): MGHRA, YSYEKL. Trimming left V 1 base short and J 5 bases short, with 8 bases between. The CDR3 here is CASSQVRLETQYF. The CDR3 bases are TGCGCCAGCAGCCAAGTTCGCTTGGAGACCCAGTACTTC.